Presented here are 14 T cell receptor beta chains from one specimen sequenced in a study of T cell repertoires in cytomegalovirus infection. Each CDR3 protein gets one entry after TCRdb re-called the reads with MiXCR. Of about 130,000 distinct CDR3 sequences listed, around 32% are singletons. Which antigens these TCRs recognize remains unknown. Sequenced material: CD8+ T cells from cultured PBMCs, taken from culture after CMV antigen stimulation. These TCRs come from a human donor in good health (CMV status not recorded). Some clones in this sample may be carry-over from other donors' samples.

The genes are TRBV29-1 and TRBJ1-1; tentative D call: TRBD1 (5 bases). The CDR3 is 16 residues long. Germline loops: CDR1 SQVTM, CDR2 ANQGSEA. V was clipped by 0 bases and J by 6 bases, with 20 bases between them. CDR3 DNA sequence: TGCAGCGTTGAAGATCTAGCAGGGATGGTCATAGCTGAAGCTTTCTTT. Translating it yields CSVEDLAGMVIAEAFF.

This rearrangement joins TRBV6-2 or TRBV6-3 to TRBJ2-7; TRBD1 matches 9 bases. The V gene end was trimmed by 5 bases and the J gene end by 3 bases; junction bases not matched to a gene: 8. The CDR3 length is 15 residues. From germline, CDR1 is MNHEY and CDR2 SVGEGT. The CDR3 region is CASSHQGQGSYEQYF. CDR3 coding DNA: TGTGCCAGCAGTCATCAAGGACAGGGGAGCTACGAGCAGTACTTC.

Notes on this clonotype: This may come from a read error, since a much larger clone is one base off. V usage is TRBV5-3 and J usage is TRBJ2-1; perhaps D is TRBD1 or TRBD2 (7 bases each). TRBV5-3 is filed as an ORF, its function uncertain. The CDR3 is 17 amino acids. DNA for the CDR3: TGTGCCAGCTTTAACGGAGGGGGCGGGAGCTCCTTCAATGAGCAGTTCTTC. Amino acids: CASFNGGGGSSFNEQFF.

This clonotype was observed a handful of times. The V gene is TRBV12-3 or TRBV12-4, the J gene TRBJ1-5, with 7 bases matching TRBD1. The trim removed 3 bases at V and 4 bases at J, leaving 0 bases unmatched. This CDR3 is built from 13 residues. This CDR3 reads CASSLTGNQPQHF. CDR3 DNA sequence: TGTGCCAGCAGTTTGACAGGGAATCAGCCCCAGCATTTT.

This sequence joins TRBV9 and TRBJ2-2; 9 positions match TRBD1. With 0 bases clipped from V and 1 base from J, the junction kept 7 bases outside the gene matches. The CDR3 sequence is 18 residues long. Germline V gene sequence: CDR1 SGDLS, CDR2 YYNGEE. The DNA of the CDR3 is TGTGCCAGCAGCGTAGGGGACAGGGTATCATGGAACACCGGGGAGCTGTTTTTT. Translated, it gives CASSVGDRVSWNTGELFF.

V is TRBV12-3 or TRBV12-4 and J is TRBJ1-5; no reliable D call. V dropped 5 bases and J dropped 7 bases, with 15 bases sitting between them. The CDR3 has 14 residues. CDR3 DNA: TGTGCCAGCAGTCCCATTGGGGTAGGGCAGCCCCAGCATTTT. Protein product: CASSPIGVGQPQHF.

The chain joins TRBV27 to TRBJ1-2; the D gene is possibly TRBD1 (5 bases). CDR1 MNHEY and CDR2 SMNVEV come from the germline V gene (reference sequence). CDR3 length: 14 amino acids. Trimming left V 5 bases short and J 8 bases short, with 18 bases between. The chain's CDR3 is CASSPSSGWRGYTF. CDR3 DNA: TGTGCCAGCAGTCCCTCATCAGGGTGGAGAGGCTACACCTTC.

The chain combines TRBV4-1 with TRBJ2-3; TRBD2 aligns across 14 bases. The CDR3 contains 17 residues. J was trimmed by 1 base and V by 4 bases; bases with no gene match: 4. The V gene's germline CDR1 is MGHRA and CDR2 YSYEKL. The CDR3 region is CASSLQGLAGGTDTQYF. In nucleotides, the CDR3 is TGCGCCAGCAGCCTTCAGGGACTAGCGGGGGGCACAGATACGCAGTATTTT.

This clonotype was seen a handful of times. J is TRBJ1-5 and V is TRBV3-1, with D unclear. Per germline, CDR1 LGHDT and CDR2 YNNKEL (reference sequence). The CDR3 runs to 15 residues. V dropped 1 base and J dropped 2 bases, with 9 bases sitting between them. The CDR3 region has the DNA TGTGCCAGCAGCCAAGGTAGGCAGGGCAATCAGCCCCAGCATTTT. This encodes CASSQGRQGNQPQHF.

The chain links TRBV28 to TRBJ2-7, with TRBD1 identical over 8 bases. This CDR3 region has 15 residues. J lost 2 bases, V lost 5 bases, and 8 bases had no gene match. Germline V lookup: CDR1 MDHEN, CDR2 SYDVKM. The chain's CDR3 is CASSLGTGTTYEQYF. DNA for the CDR3: TGTGCCAGCAGTCTAGGGACAGGTACAACCTACGAGCAGTACTTC.

In its sample, this clonotype was seen many times. V gene TRBV7-8 combines with J gene TRBJ1-2, with D maybe TRBD1 (5 bases). The V gene lost 5 bases and the J gene lost 4 bases, with 17 bases spanning the gap. The CDR3 runs to 15 residues. Germline V CDR1 and CDR2: SGHVS, FQNEAQ. The CDR3 DNA is TGTGCCAGCAGCCTAACCCCAGGGTACTCCTATGGCTACACCTTC. Encoded protein: CASSLTPGYSYGYTF.

The chain has TRBV7-6 and TRBJ2-7, with 8 bases fitting TRBD2. The ends lost 10 bases at V and 2 bases at J; junction bases unmatched: 10. Germline V gene data show CDR1 as SGHVS and CDR2 as FNYEAQ. The CDR3 is 14 amino acids. This CDR3 reads CATIAGSHPYEQYF. CDR3 DNA sequence: TGTGCCACCATAGCGGGGAGCCACCCCTACGAGCAGTACTTC.

The V and J genes are TRBV4-1 and TRBJ2-1, with 7 nucleotides matching TRBD2. V dropped 1 base and J dropped 14; count of bases not matched to a gene: 8. Per the germline V gene, CDR1 is MGHRA and CDR2 is YSYEKL. The CDR3 extends over 13 amino acids. The CDR3 sequence is CASSQGASGGKFF. The CDR3 DNA follows: TGCGCCAGCAGCCAAGGAGCTAGCGGAGGGAAGTTCTTC.

This clonotype was counted ten times or more. The chain links TRBV10-3 to TRBJ2-3; a possible D gene is TRBD2 (5 bases). CDR1 and CDR2 from the germline V gene are ENHRY and SYGVKD. The V end lost 8 bases, the J end lost 1 base, and 10 bases lay between the germline ends. This CDR3 is built from 13 residues. The CDR3: CAIGGVGTDTQYF. The DNA of the CDR3 is TGTGCCATCGGAGGCGTGGGCACAGATACGCAGTATTTT.